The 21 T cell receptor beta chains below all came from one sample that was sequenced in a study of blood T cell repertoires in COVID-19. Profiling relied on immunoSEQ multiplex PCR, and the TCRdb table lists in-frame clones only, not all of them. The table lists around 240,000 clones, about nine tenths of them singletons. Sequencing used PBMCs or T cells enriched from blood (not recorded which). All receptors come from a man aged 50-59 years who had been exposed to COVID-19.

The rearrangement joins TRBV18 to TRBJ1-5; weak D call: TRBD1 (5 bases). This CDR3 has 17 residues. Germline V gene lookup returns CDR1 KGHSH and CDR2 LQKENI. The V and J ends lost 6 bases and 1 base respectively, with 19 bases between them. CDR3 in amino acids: CASSQGVVGKSNQPQHF. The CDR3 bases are TGTGCCAGCTCTCAAGGGGTGGTAGGAAAAAGCAATCAGCCCCAGCATTTT.

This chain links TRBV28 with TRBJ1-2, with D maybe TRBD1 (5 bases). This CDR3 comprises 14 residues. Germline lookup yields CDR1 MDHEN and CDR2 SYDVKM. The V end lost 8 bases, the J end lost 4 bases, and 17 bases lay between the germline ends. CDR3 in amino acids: CASGSQGEGYGYTF. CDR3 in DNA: TGTGCCAGCGGGTCCCAGGGTGAAGGCTATGGCTACACCTTC.

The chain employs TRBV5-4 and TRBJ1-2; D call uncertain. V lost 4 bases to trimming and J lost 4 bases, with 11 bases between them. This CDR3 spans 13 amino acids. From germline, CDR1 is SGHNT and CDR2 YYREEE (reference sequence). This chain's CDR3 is CASSQLSGYGYTF. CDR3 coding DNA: TGTGCCAGCAGCCAGCTGTCGGGCTATGGCTACACCTTC.

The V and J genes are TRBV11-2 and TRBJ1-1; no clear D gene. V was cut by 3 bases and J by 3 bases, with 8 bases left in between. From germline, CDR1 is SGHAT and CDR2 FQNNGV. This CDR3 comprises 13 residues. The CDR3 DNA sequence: TGTGCCAGCAGCTTGAGGGTGGACACTGAAGCTTTCTTT. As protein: CASSLRVDTEAFF.

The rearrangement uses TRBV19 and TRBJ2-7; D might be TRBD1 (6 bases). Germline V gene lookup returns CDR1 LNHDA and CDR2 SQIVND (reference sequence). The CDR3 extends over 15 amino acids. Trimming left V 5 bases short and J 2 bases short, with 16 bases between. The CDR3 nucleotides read TGTGCCAGTAGTCCTAAGACAGGCGATACCTACGAGCAGTACTTC. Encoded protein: CASSPKTGDTYEQYF.

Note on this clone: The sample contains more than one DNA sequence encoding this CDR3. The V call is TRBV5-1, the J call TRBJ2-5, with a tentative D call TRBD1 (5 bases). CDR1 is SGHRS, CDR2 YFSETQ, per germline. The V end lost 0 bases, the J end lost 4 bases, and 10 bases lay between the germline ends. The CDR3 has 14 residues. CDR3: CASSLGQGGETQYF. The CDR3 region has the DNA TGCGCCAGCAGCTTGGGCCAGGGTGGAGAGACCCAGTACTTC.

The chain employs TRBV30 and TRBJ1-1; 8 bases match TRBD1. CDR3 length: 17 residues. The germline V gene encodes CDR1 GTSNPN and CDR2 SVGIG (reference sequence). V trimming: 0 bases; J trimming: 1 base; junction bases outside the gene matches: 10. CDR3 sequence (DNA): TGTGCCTGGAGTGTGGGGACAGGCCTTATAACGAACACTGAAGCTTTCTTT. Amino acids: CAWSVGTGLITNTEAFF.

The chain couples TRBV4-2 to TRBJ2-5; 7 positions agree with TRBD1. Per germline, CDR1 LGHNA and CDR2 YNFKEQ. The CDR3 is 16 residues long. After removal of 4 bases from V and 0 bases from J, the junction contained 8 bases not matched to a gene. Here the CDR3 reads CASSLGTTGYQETQYF. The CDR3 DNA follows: TGTGCCAGCAGCCTCGGAACGACAGGGTACCAAGAGACCCAGTACTTC.

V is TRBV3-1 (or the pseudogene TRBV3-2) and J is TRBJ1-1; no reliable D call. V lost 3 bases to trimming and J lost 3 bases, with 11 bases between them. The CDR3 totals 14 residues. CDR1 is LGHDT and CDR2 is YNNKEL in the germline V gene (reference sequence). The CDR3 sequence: CASSHTGRYTEAFF. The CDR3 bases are TGTGCCAGCAGCCACACCGGGAGGTACACTGAAGCTTTCTTT.

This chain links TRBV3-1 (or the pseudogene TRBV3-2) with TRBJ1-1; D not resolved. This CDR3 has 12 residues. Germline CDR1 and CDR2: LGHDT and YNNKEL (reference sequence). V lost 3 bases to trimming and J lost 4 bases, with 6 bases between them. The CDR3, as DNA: TGTGCCAGCAGCCAGAGGCCCACTGAAGCTTTCTTT. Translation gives CASSQRPTEAFF.

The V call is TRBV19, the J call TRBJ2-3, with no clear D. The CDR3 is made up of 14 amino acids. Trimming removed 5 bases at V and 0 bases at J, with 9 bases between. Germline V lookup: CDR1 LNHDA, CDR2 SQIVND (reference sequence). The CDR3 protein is CASSESTSTDTQYF. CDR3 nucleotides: TGTGCCAGTAGTGAGAGTACGAGCACAGATACGCAGTATTTT.

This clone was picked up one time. CDR3 residues: CASRSSPTNEKLFF. CDR3 DNA sequence: TGTGCCAGCAGGTCCTCCCCAACTAATGAAAAACTGTTTTTT. This chain uses TRBV3-1 (or the pseudogene TRBV3-2) with TRBJ1-4, with D hard to call. Germline V gene sequence: CDR1 LGHDT, CDR2 YNNKEL (reference sequence). V lost 6 bases to trimming and J lost 0 bases, with 8 bases between them. CDR3 size: 14 residues.

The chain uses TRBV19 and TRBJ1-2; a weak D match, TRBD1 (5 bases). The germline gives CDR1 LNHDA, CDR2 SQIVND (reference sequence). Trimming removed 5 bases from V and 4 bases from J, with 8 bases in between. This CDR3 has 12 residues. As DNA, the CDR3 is TGTGCCAGTAGTGGGGGGTTCTATGGCTACACCTTC. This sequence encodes CASSGGFYGYTF.

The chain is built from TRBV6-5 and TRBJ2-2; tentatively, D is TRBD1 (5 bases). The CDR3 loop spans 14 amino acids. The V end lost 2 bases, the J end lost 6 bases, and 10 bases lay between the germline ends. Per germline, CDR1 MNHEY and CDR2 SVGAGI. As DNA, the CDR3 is TGTGCCAGCAGTTACACAGGATCAGCCGGGGAGCTGTTTTTT. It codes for CASSYTGSAGELFF.

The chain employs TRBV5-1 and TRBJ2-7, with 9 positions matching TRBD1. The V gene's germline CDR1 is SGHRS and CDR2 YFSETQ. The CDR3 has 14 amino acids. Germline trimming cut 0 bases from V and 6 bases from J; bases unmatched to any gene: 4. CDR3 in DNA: TGCGCCAGCAGCTTGGTGACAGGGGGTCGCGAGCAGTACGTC. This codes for CASSLVTGGREQYV.

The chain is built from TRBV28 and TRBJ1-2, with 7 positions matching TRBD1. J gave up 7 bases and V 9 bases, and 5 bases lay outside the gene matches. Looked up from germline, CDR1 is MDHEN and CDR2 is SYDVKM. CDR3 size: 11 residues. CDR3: CASTGVGGYTF. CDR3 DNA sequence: TGTGCCAGTACAGGGGTGGGTGGCTACACCTTC.

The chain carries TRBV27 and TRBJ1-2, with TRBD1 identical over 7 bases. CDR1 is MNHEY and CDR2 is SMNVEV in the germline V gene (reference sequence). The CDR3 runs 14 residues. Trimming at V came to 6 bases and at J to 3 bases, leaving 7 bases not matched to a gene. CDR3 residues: CASRPITGDYGYTF. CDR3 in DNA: TGTGCCAGCAGACCTATCACAGGGGACTATGGCTACACCTTC.

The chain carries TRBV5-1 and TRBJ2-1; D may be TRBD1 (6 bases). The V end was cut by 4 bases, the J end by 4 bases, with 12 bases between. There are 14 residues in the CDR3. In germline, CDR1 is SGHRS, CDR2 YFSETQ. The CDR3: CASSHGTIYNEQFF. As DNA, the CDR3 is TGCGCCAGCAGCCACGGGACAATATACAATGAGCAGTTCTTC.

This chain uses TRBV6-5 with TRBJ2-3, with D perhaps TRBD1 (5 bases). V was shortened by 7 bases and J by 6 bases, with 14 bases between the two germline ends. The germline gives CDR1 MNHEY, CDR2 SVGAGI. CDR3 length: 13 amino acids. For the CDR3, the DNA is TGTGCCAGCACAGGGCCACTCGGCGATACGCAGTATTTT. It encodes CASTGPLGDTQYF.

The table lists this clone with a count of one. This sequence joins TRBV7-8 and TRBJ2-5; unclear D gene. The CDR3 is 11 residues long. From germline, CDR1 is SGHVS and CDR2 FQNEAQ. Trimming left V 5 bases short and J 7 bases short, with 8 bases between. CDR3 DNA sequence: TGTGCCAGCAGCCTGGTTAGGACCCAGTACTTC. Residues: CASSLVRTQYF.

The CDR3 loop is CASSLGVGVMNYGYTF. CDR3 coding DNA: TGTGCCAGCAGCTTAGGGGTCGGGGTGATGAACTATGGCTACACCTTC. The chain carries TRBV11-2 and TRBJ1-2; D is undetermined. This CDR3 is 16 amino acids long. Trimming took off 1 base at V and 2 bases at J, with 14 bases between the two ends. Germline lookup yields CDR1 SGHAT and CDR2 FQNNGV. Drawing the rest from reference TRBV11-2 and TRBJ1-2, the complete variable domain is EAGVAQSPRYKIIEKRQSVAFWCNPISGHATLYWYQQILGQGPKLLIQFQNNGVVDDSQLPKDRFSAERLKGVDSTLKIQPAKLEDSAVYLCASSLGVGVMNYGYTFGSGTRLTVV.